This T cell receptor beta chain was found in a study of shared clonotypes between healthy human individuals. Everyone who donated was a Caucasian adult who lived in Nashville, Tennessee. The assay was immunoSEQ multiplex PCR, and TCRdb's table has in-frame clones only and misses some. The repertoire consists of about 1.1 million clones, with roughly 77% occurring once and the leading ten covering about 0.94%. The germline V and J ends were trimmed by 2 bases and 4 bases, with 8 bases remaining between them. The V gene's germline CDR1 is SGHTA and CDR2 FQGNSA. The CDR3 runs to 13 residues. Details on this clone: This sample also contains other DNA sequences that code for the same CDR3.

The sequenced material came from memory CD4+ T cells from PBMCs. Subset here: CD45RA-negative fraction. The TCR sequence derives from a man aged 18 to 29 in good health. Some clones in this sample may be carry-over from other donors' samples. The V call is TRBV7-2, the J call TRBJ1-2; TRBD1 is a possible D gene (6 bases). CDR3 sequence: CASSLNRAYGYTF. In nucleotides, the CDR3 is TGTGCCAGCAGCTTAAACAGGGCCTATGGCTACACCTTC.